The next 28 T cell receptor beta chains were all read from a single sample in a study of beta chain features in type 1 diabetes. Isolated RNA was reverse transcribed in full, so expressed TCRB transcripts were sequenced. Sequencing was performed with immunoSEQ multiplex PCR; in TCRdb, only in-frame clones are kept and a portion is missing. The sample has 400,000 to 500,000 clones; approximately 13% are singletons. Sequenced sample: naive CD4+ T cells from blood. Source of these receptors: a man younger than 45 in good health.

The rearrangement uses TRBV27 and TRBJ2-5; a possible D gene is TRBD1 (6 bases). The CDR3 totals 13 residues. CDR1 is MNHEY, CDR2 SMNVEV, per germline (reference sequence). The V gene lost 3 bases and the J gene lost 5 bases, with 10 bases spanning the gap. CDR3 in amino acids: CASSFTGQETQYF. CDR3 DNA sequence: TGTGCCAGCAGTTTCACAGGGCAGGAGACCCAGTACTTC.

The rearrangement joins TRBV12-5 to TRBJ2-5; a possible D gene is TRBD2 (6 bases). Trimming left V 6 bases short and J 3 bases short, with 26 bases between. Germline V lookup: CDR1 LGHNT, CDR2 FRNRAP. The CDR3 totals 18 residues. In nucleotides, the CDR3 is TGTGCTAGTGGATCGTACCTGTCCGCGACTAGACTGAAAGAGACCCAGTACTTC. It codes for CASGSYLSATRLKETQYF. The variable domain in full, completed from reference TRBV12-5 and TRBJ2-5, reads DARVTQTPRHKVTEMGQEVTMRCQPILGHNTVFWYRQTMMQGLELLAYFRNRAPLDDSGMPKDRFSAEMPDATLATLKIQPSEPRDSAVYFCASGSYLSATRLKETQYFGPGTRLLVL.

The CDR3 protein is CASSVEMGENYGYTF. The CDR3 bases are TGTGCCAGCAGCGTAGAAATGGGGGAAAACTATGGCTACACCTTC. The V call is TRBV9, the J call TRBJ1-2, with D tentatively TRBD1 (5 bases). The CDR3 contains 15 residues. The V end was cut by 0 bases, the J end by 2 bases, with 11 bases between. From germline, CDR1 is SGDLS and CDR2 YYNGEE.

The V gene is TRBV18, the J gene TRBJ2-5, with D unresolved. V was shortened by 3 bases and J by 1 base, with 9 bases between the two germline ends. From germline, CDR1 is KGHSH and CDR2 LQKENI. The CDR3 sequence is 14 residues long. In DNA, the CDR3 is TGTGCCAGCTCACCGGTTAACCGCCAAGAGACCCAGTACTTC. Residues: CASSPVNRQETQYF.

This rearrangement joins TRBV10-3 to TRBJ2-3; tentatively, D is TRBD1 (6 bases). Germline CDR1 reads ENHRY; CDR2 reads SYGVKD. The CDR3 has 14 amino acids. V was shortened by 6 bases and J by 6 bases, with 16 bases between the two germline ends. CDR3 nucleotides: TGTGCCATCAGGGGCAGGGGCCCCGAGGATACGCAGTATTTT. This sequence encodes CAIRGRGPEDTQYF.

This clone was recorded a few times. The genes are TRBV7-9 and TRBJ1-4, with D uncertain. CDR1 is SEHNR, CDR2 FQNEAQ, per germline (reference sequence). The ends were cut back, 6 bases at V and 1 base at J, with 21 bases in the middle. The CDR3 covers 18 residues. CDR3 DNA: TGTGCCAGCAGATCCGGCCTGGGAGGATCGAAAACTAATGAAAAACTGTTTTTT. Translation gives CASRSGLGGSKTNEKLFF.

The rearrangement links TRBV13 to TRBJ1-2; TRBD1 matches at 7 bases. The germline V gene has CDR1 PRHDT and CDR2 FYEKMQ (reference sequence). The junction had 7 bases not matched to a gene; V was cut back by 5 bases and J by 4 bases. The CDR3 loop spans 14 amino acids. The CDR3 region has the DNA TGTGCCAGCAGCCTCAAGGGACAGATCTATGGCTACACCTTC. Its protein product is CASSLKGQIYGYTF.

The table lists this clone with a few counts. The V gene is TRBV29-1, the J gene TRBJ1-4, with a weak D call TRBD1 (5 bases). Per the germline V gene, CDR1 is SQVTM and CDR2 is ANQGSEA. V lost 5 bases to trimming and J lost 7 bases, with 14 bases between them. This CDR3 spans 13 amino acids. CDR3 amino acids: CSVNPGGTEKLFF. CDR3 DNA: TGCAGCGTTAATCCGGGGGGGACTGAAAAACTGTTTTTT.

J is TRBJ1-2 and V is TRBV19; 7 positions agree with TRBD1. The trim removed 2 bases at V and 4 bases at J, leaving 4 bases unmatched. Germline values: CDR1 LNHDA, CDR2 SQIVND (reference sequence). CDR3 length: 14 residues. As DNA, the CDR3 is TGTGCCAGTAGTATACCGGGGACAGTCTATGGCTACACCTTC. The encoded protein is CASSIPGTVYGYTF.

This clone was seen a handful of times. The CDR3 spells CSVQGRGYNEQFF. CDR3 DNA sequence: TGCAGCGTCCAGGGGAGGGGCTACAATGAGCAGTTCTTC. The chain couples TRBV29-1 to TRBJ2-1; D may be TRBD2 (7 bases). The V end was cut by 6 bases, the J end by 3 bases, with 12 bases between. Germline V gene sequence: CDR1 SQVTM, CDR2 ANQGSEA. This CDR3 spans 13 amino acids.

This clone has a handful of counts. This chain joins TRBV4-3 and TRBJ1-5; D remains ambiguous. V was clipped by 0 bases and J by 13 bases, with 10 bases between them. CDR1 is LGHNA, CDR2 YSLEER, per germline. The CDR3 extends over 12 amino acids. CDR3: CASSQDHGQQHF. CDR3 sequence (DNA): TGCGCCAGCAGCCAAGATCACGGGCAGCAGCATTTT.

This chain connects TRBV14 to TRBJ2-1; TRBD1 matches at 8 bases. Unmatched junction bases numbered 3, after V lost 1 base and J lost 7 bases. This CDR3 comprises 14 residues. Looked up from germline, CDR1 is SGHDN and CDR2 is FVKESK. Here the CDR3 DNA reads TGTGCCAGCAGCCAAGGGACAGGGTGGAATGAGCAGTTCTTC. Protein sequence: CASSQGTGWNEQFF.

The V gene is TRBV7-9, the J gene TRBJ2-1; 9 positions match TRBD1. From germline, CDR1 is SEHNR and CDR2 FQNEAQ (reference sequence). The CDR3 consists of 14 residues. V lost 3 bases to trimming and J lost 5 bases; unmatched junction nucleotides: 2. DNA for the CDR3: TGTGCCAGCAGCTTCCGGGACAGGGACAATGAGCAGTTCTTC. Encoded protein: CASSFRDRDNEQFF.

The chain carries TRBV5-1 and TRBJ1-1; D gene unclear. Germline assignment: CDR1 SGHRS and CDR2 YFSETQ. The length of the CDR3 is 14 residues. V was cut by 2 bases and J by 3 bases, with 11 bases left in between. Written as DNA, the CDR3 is TGCGCCAGCAGCTTCTGGAGTAGGGACACTGAAGCTTTCTTT. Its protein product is CASSFWSRDTEAFF.

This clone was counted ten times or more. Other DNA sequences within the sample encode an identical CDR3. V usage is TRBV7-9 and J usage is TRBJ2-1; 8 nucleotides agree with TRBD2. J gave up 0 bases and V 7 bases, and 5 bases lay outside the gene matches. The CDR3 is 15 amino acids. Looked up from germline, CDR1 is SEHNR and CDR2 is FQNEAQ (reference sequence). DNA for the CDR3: TGTGCCAGCACCAAGCGGGAGAGCTCCTACAATGAGCAGTTCTTC. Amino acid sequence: CASTKRESSYNEQFF.

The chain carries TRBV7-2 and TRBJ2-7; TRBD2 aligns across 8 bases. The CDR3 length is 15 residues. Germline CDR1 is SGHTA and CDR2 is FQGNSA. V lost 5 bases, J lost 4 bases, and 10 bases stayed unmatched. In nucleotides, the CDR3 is TGTGCCAGCAGCCTTTATAGCGGGGCCTCTTACGAGCAGTACGTC. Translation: CASSLYSGASYEQYV.

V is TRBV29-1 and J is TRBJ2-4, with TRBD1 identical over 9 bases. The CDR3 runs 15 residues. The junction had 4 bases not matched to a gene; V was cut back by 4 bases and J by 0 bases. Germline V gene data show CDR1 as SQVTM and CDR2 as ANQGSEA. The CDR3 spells CSVGYRGLAKNIQYF. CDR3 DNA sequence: TGCAGCGTTGGCTACAGGGGGCTAGCCAAAAACATTCAGTACTTC.

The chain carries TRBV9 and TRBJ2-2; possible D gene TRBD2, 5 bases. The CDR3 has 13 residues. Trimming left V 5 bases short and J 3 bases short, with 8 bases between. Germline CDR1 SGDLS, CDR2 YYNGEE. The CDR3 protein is CASRFSDTGELFF. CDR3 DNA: TGTGCCAGCAGGTTTAGCGACACCGGGGAGCTGTTTTTT.

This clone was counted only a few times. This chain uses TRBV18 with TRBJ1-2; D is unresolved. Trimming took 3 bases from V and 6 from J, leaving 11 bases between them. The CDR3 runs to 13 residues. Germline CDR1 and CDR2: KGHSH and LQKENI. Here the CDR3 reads CASSPQRLDGYTF. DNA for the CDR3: TGTGCCAGCTCACCCCAAAGACTGGATGGCTACACCTTC.

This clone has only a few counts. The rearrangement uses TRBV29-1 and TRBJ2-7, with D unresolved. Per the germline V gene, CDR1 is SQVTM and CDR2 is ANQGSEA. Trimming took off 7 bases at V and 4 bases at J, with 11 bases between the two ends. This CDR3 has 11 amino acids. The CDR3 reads CSDTGRYEQYV. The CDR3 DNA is TGCAGCGACACCGGGCGGTACGAGCAGTACGTC.

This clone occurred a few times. CDR3 sequence (DNA): TGCAGTGCAGACAGTCACACTGAAGCTTTCTTT. It translates to CSADSHTEAFF. This chain links TRBV20-1 with TRBJ1-1; TRBD1 might be the D (5 bases). Germline loops: CDR1 DFQATT, CDR2 SNEGSKA (reference sequence). The CDR3 loop spans 11 amino acids. Trimming removed 6 bases from V and 3 bases from J, with 8 bases in between.

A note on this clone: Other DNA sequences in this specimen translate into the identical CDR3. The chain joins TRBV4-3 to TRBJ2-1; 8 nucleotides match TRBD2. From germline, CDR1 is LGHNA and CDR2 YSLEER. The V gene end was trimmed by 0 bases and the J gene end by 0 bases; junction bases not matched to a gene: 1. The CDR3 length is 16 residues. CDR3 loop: CASSQESGSSYNEQFF. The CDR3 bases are TGCGCCAGCAGCCAAGAGAGCGGGAGCTCCTACAATGAGCAGTTCTTC.

The CDR3: CASSHSGTSDNEQFF. Here the CDR3 DNA reads TGCGCCAGCAGCCACTCCGGGACTAGCGACAATGAGCAGTTCTTC. This sequence joins TRBV4-3 and TRBJ2-1, with 10 bases fitting TRBD2. The CDR3 totals 15 residues. V dropped 3 bases and J dropped 5; count of bases not matched to a gene: 4. Per the germline V gene, CDR1 is LGHNA and CDR2 is YSLEER.

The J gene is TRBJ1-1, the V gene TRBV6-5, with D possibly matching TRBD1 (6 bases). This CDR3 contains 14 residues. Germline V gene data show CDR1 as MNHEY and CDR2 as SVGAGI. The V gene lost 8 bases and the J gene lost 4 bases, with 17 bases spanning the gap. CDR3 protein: CASRAGGTGTEAFF. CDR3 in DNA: TGTGCCAGCCGTGCGGGGGGCACGGGCACTGAAGCTTTCTTT.

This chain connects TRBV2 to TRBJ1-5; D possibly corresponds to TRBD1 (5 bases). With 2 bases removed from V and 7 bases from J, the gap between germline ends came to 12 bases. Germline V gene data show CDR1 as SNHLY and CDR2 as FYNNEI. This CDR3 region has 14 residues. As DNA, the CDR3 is TGTGCCAGCAGTGAACGAGGGGAGGGCCAGCCCCAGCATTTT. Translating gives CASSERGEGQPQHF. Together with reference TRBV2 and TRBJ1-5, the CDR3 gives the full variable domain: EPEVTQTPSHQVTQMGQEVILRCVPISNHLYFYWYRQILGQKVEFLVSFYNNEISEKSEIFDDQFSVERPDGSNFTLKIRSTKLEDSAMYFCASSERGEGQPQHFGDGTRLSIL.

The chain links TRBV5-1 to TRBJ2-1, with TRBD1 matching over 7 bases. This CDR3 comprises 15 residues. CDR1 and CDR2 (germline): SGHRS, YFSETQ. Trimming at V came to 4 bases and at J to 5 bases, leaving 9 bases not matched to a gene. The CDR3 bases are TGCGCCAGCAGCAAGGGGGCCCTCCCCGACAATGAGCAGTTCTTC. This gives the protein CASSKGALPDNEQFF.

The CDR3 DNA follows: TGCGCCAGCAGCTTACTAAGCGGGGTCTACAATGAGCAGTTCTTC. Translating it yields CASSLLSGVYNEQFF. The chain links TRBV5-1 to TRBJ2-1; 7 bases agree with TRBD2. The germline gives CDR1 SGHRS, CDR2 YFSETQ. V lost 2 bases and J lost 3; bases outside the gene matches: 5. The CDR3 sequence is 15 residues long.

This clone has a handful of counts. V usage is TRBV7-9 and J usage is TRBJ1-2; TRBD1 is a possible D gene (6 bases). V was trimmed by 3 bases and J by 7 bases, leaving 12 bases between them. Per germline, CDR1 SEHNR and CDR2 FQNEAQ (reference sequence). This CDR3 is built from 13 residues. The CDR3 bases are TGTGCCAGCAGCTTTGAGGCAGGGGTTGGCTACACCTTC. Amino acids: CASSFEAGVGYTF.